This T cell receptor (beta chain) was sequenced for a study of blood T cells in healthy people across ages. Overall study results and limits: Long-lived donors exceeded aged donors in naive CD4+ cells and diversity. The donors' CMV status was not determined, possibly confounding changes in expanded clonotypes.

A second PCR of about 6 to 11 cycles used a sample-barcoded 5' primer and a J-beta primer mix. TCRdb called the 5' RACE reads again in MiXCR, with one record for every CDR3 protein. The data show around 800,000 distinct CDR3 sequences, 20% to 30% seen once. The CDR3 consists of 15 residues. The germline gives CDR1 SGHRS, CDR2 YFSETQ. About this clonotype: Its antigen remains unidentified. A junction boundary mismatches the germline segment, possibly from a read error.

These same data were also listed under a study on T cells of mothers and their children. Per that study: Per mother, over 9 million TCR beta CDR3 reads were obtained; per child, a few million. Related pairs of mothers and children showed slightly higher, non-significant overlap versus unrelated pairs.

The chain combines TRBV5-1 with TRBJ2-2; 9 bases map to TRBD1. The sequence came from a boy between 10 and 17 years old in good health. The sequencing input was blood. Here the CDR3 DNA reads TGTGCCAGCAGCTTAGGGACAGGGAGGACCGGGGAGCTGTTTTTT. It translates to CASSLGTGRTGELFF.